The entry that follows covers one T cell receptor beta chain sequence. The antigen is not known. A multiplex PCR was run with 60 Vbeta primers and 13 Jbeta primers. Sequencing was performed with immunoSEQ multiplex PCR; in TCRdb, only in-frame clones are kept and a portion is missing. The table lists approximately 160,000 clones, around 75% of them singletons. This specimen comes from a study of cytomegalovirus exposure and HLA in healthy donors. Study details: Membership in the Caucasian-associated ancestry cluster was found for 81% of approximately 400 genotyped donors. Study-level results: Under in vitro conditions, a few CMV-associated chains were confirmed as specific for CMV antigens. Common viral pathogens seemed, in a later analysis, to connect with several of the most significant clusters. Most TCR sequences were rare, but some public TCRs occurred in many donors.

CDR1 is SNHLY, CDR2 FYNNEI, per germline. The CDR3 length is 16 residues. The V end was cut by 2 bases, the J end by 6 bases, with 17 bases between. Material for sequencing was PBMCs. The TCR sequence derives from a woman aged 45 to 65 in good health and CMV-seropositive. The rearrangement uses TRBV2 and TRBJ1-5; D uncertain. The CDR3 coding sequence is TGTGCCAGCAGTGAATCGGGCAGGCCGGGGTTTCAGCCCCAGCATTTT. As protein: CASSESGRPGFQPQHF.